This T cell receptor beta chain is from a study of regulatory T cells in long-lasting Graves disease (dated by TCRdb to the early 2020s). In terms of the full investigation: Newly diagnosed Graves' disease patients had taken antithyroid drugs for less than 3 months. Persistent Graves' disease patients were compared with newly diagnosed Graves' disease patients by peripheral blood TCR sequencing and RNA sequencing. The study took place in China and was registered as a clinical trial. A total of around 35 samples underwent TCR sequencing, from roughly 13 patients with persistent Graves' disease and around 20 patients with newly diagnosed Graves' disease.

Library construction relied on multiplex PCR. These reads were obtained on an Illumina HiSeq 4000. To build TCR beta libraries, CDR3 regions were amplified by Arm-PCR using iRepertoire HTBI primers. Before sequencing, the PCR products went through gel purification. Under the source paper's analysis protocol: Gene usage analysis of CDR3 amino acid clonotypes used the 60 to 75 TRBV and some 13 TRBJ segments found across samples. COPE and FqMerger were used to merge the filtered high-quality paired reads into contigs. BLAST was used to align contigs to the IMGT TRBV, TRBD and TRBJ reference genes, and CDR3 was defined following IMGT. Any clonotype with a frequency above 0.1% was classified as a highly expanded clone. Repertoire diversity was measured by Shannon entropy, and V-J evenness by the Gini coefficient. Public clonotypes were defined as clonotypes shared by more than one individual. TCRdb took the public reads, trimmed them with fastp at Q25, ran MiXCR for clone calling and kept in-frame beta chains. Each CDR3 protein appears once, grouped with its most common genes and DNA. The V and J calls reflect TCRdb's pipeline rather than the authors' work. In all, the sample holds roughly 380,000 distinct CDR3 sequences, and around a sixth of those were seen once. The ten largest clones represent 22% of the sample.

This specimen's time point label, per the study, means: newly diagnosed GD, antithyroid drugs for less than 3 months. RNA was extracted from PBMCs in TRIzol for both TCR sequencing and RNA sequencing. The diagnosis of Graves' disease was made according to American Thyroid Association guidelines. Patients were recruited from an endocrinology department in Xi'an, China. From each patient, around 9 milliliters of peripheral blood was collected into an EDTA anticoagulant tube. PBMCs were isolated by Ficoll Paque Plus density gradient separation without further T cell sorting. RNA quality was checked with an Agilent 2100 Bioanalyzer and agarose gel, and concentration with a NanoDrop 2000. Looking up the germline V gene yields CDR1 KGHDR and CDR2 SFDVKD. V and J are truncated by 3 bases and 2 bases respectively, leaving an intervening sequence of 10 bases. The CDR3 spans 14 residues, from the cysteine through the phenylalanine. Kept here is only the CDR3 DNA, which spans 42 bases and is read in frame from base 1.

The research as a whole found: Persistent Graves' disease patients showed lower TCR Shannon entropy and fewer highly expanded clones than newly diagnosed patients, suggesting clonal expansion. Only peripheral blood was studied, because thyroid tissue, the primary lesion, was inaccessible. Preferential use of TRBV28, TRBJ1-2 and TRBJ2-5 was observed in persistent disease, whereas TRBV20-1 and TRBJ2-1 were favored in newly diagnosed disease. The authors acknowledged the small sample size as a limitation that may reduce accuracy. More public clonotypes were shared among persistent patients (under 3,000) than among newly diagnosed patients (roughly 1,000). Only the TCR beta chain was sequenced and analyzed.

This clonotype was counted ten times or more. The antigen it binds to is not known. The input lacks base qualities; no much larger clone sits a single base away. The rearrangement combines TRBV24-1 with TRBJ2-7; a weak D assignment points to TRBD1 (5 bases agree). This specimen was peripheral blood mononuclear cells (PBMCs), taken at new diagnosis, from a patient treated with antithyroid drugs. This receptor was obtained from a female donor with Graves disease. The CDR3 protein: CATSDAVTAYEQYF. The DNA sequence is as follows: TGTGCCACCAGTGATGCTGTGACAGCCTACGAGCAGTACTTC.